This T cell receptor beta chain is drawn from a study of T-cell memory formation after mild COVID-19. V lost 5 bases and J lost 0, with 8 bases in between. Germline values: CDR1 SGHTA, CDR2 FQGNSA. The CDR3 is 14 residues long. From the 5' RACE reads, TCRdb called clonotypes with MiXCR, one entry per CDR3 protein. The table has more than 300,000 distinct CDR3 sequences, around 20% seen once. The sample comprised PBMCs or a T cell subset sorted from them (not recorded which). V usage is TRBV7-2 and J usage is TRBJ1-3; D call uncertain. The clonotype was recovered from a man younger than 30 who had mild COVID-19 (a few samples of this study predate the infection). Cell type and time point are not known. The CDR3 DNA sequence: TGTGCCAGCAGCCTGATAGGCTCTGGAAACACCATATATTTT. This codes for CASSLIGSGNTIYF.